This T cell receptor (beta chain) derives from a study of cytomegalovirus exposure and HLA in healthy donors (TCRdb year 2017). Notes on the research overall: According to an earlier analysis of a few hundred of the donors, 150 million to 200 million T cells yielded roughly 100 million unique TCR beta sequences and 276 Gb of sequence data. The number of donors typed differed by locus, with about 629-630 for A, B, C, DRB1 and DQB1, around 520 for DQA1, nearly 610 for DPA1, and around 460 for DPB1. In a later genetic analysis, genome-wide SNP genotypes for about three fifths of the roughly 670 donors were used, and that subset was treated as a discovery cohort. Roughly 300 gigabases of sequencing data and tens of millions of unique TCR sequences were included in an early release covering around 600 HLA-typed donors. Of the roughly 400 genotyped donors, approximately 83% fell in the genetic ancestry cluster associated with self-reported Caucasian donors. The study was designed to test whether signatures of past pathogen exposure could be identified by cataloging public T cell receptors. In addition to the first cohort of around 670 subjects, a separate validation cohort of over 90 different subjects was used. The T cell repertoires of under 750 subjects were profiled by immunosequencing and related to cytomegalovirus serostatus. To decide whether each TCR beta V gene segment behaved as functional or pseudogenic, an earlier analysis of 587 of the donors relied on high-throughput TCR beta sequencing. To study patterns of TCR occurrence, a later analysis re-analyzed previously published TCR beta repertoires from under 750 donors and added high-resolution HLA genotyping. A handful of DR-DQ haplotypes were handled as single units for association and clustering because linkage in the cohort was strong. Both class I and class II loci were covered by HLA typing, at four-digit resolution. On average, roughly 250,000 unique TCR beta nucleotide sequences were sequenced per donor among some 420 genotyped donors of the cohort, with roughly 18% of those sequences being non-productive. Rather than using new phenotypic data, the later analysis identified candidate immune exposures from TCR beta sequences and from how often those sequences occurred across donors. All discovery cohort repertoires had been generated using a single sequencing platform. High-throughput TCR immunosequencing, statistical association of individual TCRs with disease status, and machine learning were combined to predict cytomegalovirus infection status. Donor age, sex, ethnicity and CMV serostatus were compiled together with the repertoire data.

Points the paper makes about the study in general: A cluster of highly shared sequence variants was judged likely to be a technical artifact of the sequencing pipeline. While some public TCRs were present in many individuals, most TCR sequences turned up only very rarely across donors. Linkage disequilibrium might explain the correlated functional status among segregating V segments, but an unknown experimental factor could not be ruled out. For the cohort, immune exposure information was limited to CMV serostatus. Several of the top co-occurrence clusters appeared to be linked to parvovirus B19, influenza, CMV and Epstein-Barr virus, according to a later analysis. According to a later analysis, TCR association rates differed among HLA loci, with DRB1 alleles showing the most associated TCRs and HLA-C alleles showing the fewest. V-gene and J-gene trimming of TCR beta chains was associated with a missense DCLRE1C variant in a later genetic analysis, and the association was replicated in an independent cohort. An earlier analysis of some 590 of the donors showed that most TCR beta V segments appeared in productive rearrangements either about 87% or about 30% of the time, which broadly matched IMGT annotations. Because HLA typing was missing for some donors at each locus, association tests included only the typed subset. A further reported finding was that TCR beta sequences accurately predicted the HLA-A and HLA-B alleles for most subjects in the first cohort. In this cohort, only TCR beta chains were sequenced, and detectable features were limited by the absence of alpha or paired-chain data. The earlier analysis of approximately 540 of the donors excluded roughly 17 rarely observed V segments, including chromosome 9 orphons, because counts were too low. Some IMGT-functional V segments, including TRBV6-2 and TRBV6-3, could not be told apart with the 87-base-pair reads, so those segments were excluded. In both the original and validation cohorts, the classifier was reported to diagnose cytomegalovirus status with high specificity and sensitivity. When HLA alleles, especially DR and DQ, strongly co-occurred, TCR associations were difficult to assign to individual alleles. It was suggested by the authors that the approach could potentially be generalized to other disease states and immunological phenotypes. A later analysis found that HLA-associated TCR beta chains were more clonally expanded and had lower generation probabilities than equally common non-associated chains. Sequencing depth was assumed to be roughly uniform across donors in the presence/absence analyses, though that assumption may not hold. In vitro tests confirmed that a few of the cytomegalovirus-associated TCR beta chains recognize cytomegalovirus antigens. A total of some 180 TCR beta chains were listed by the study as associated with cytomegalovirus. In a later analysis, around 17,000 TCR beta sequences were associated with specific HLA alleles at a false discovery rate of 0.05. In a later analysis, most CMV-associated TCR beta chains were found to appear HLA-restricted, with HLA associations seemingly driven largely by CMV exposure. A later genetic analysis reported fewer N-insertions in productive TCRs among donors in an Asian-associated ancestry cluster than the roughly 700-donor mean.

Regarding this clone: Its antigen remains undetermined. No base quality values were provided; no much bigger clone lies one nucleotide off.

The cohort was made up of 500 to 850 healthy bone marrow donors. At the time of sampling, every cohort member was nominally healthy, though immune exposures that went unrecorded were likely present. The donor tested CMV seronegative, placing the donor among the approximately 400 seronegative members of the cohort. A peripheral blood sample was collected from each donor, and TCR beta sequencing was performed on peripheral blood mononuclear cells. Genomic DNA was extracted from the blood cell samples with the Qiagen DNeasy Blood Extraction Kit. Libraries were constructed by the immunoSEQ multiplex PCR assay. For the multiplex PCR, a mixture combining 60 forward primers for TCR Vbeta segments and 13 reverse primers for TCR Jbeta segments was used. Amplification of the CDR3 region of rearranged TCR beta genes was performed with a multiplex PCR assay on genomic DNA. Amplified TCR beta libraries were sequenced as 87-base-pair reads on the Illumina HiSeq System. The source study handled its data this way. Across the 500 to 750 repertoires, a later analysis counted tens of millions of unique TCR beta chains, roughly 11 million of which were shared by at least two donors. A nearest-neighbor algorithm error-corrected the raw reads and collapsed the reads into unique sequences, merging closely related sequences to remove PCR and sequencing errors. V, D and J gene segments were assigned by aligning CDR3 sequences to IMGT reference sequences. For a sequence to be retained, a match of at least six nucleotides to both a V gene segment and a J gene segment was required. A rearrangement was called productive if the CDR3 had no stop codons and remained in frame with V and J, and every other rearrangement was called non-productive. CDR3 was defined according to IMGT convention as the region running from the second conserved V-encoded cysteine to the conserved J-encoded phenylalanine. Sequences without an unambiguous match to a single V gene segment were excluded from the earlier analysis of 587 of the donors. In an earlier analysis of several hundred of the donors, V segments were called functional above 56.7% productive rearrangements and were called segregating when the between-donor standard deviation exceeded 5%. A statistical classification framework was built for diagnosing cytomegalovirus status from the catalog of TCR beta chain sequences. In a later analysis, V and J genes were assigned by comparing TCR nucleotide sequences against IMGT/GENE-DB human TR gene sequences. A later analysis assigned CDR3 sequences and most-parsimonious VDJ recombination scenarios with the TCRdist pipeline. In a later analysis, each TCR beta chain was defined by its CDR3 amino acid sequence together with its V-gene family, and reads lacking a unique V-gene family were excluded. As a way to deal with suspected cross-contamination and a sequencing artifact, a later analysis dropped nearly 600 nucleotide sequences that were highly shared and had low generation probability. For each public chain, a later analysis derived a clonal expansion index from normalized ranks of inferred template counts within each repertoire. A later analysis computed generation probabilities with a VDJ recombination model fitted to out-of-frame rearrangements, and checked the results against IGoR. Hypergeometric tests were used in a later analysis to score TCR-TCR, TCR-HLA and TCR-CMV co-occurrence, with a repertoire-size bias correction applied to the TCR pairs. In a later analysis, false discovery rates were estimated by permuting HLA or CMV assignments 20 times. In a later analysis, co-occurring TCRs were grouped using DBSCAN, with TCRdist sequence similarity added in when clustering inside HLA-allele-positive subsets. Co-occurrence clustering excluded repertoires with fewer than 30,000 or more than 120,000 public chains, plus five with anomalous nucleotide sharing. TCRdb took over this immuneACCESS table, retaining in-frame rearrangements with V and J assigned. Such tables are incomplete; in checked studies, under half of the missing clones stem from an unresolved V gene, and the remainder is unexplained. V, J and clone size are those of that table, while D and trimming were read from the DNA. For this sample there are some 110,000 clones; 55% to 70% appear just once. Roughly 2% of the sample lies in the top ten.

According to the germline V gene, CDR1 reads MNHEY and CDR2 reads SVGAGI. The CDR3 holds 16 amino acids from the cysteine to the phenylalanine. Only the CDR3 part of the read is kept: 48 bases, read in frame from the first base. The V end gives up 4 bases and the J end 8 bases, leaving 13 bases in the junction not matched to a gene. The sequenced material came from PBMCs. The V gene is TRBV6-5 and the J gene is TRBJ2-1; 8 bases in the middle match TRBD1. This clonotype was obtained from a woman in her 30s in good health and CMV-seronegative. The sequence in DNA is TGTGCCAGCAGTTTGAGTGGACAGGGTTTTGGCGATGAGCAGTTCTTC. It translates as CASSLSGQGFGDEQFF.